One sample yielded the 4 T cell receptor beta chains listed below, sequenced in a study of T cells in Graves' hyperthyroidism and ophthalmopathy. Amplification of TCR beta CDR3 regions was performed using RNA transcripts as template. During a first-round RT-PCR of the TCR CDR3, the HTBI primer set was used. TCRdb redid the calling of the multiplex PCR reads with MiXCR, one entry per CDR3 protein. Of some 420,000 distinct CDR3 sequences in the sample, around 15% are singletons; the top ten hold 4% to 6.5%. Specimen: blood. These receptors originate from a woman aged 18-35 years with Graves' hyperthyroidism.

This clonotype showed up many times. The V call is TRBV13, the J call TRBJ2-7, with D unclear. Germline CDR1 is PRHDT and CDR2 is FYEKMQ (reference sequence). V was clipped by 5 bases and J by 2 bases, with 16 bases between them. This CDR3 has 15 amino acids. CDR3 residues: CASSLSFQAPYEQYF. The CDR3 nucleotides read TGTGCCAGCAGCCTCAGTTTTCAGGCGCCCTACGAGCAGTACTTC.

This clonotype was found many times. The chain recombines TRBV3-1 with TRBJ1-3; D gene uncertain. V was clipped by 2 bases and J by 7 bases, with 9 bases between them. Germline CDR1 reads LGHDT; CDR2 reads YNNKEL (reference sequence). This CDR3 spans 13 amino acids. CDR3: CASSQRGYNTIYF. DNA of the CDR3: TGTGCCAGCAGCCAACGGGGTTACAACACCATATATTTT.

This clonotype was observed a few times. DNA of the CDR3: TGTGCCAGCACCTCCAGGGGGGCTGGGGCCAACGTCCTGACTTTC. Translated, it gives CASTSRGAGANVLTF. The chain is built from TRBV12-3 or TRBV12-4 and TRBJ2-6; a possible D gene is TRBD1 (7 bases). V dropped 7 bases and J dropped 2 bases, with 12 bases sitting between them. The CDR3 is 15 amino acids.

The DNA for the CDR3 is TGTGCCAGCAGTTTCGAACACCCTCCTCGCTATGGCTACACCTTC. Protein product: CASSFEHPPRYGYTF. The V call is TRBV27, the J call TRBJ1-2; D is uncertain. Per germline, CDR1 MNHEY and CDR2 SMNVEV (reference sequence). The CDR3 is made up of 15 amino acids. The V end lost 3 bases, the J end lost 4 bases, and 15 bases lay between the germline ends.